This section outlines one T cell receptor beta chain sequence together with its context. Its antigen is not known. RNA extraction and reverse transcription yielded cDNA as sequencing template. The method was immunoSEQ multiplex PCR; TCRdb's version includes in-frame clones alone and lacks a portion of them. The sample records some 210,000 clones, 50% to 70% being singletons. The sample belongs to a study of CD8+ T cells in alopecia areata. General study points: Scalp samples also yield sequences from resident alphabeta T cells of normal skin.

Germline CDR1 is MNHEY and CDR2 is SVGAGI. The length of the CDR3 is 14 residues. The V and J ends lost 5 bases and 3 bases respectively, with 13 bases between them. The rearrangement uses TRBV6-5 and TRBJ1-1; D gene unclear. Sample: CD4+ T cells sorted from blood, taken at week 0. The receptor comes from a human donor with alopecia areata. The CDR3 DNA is TGTGCCAGCAGTGGACGGAGCATTTACACTGAAGCTTTCTTT. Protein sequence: CASSGRSIYTEAFF.